This T cell receptor (beta chain) was recovered during a study of cytomegalovirus exposure and HLA in healthy donors. This CDR3 has 16 residues. J gave up 1 base and V 5 bases, and 6 bases lay outside the gene matches. From germline, CDR1 is KGHSH and CDR2 LQKENI. Findings of the study overall: With later analysis, a missense DCLRE1C variant became linked to TCR beta V- and J-gene trimming. Most of the TCR beta V segments (in an earlier analysis) were productive either about 90% or about 30% of the time. Relative to equally common others, HLA-associated TCR beta chains showed greater clonal expansion in a later analysis.

13 Jbeta primers and 60 Vbeta primers were used for the PCR. The data were produced by immunoSEQ multiplex PCR, yet TCRdb's version contains in-frame clones alone and is incomplete. The sample has some 120,000 clones, 80% seen once; the top ten hold roughly 3%. On this clone itself: The antigen is undetermined.

The source is a male donor in good health and CMV-seronegative. This chain uses TRBV18 with TRBJ2-2; 8 nucleotides align to TRBD1. What was sequenced was PBMCs. The CDR3 region has the DNA TGTGCCAGCTCAATGACCGGGACAGGGAACACCGGGGAGCTGTTTTTT. This encodes CASSMTGTGNTGELFF.